These T cell receptor beta chains were read from a single sample in a study of identical twins. TCRdb analysed the 5' RACE reads with MiXCR anew, one entry per CDR3 protein. The sample has 400,000 to 550,000 distinct CDR3 sequences; 13% to 15% are singletons. These sequences were also reported in another study, on yellow fever vaccine responses in identical twins.

The sequencing sample was made of CD4+ T cells sorted from blood. All receptors derive from a woman aged 18-29 years in good health. Both conserved end residues are part of each CDR3. A D gene is named only where the DNA matches it firmly. For some rows the clone size is stated as once, few or many, or as a class when expanded; others skip it.

v_gene,len,abundance,d_gene,j_gene,CDR3aa,CDR3nt
TRBV4-1,19,many,TRBD2,TRBJ2-2,CASSGLGFLADTNTGELFF,TGCGCCAGCAGCGGCTTGGGGTTCCTAGCGGATACGAACACCGGGGAGCTGTTTTTT
TRBV20-1,11,-,-,TRBJ2-4,CSARKGNIQYF,TGCAGTGCTAGAAAGGGGAACATTCAGTACTTC
TRBV25-1,19,-,TRBD1,TRBJ2-1,CASSERYMGTGFGYNEQFF,TGTGCCAGCAGTGAAAGGTATATGGGGACAGGGTTTGGCTACAATGAGCAGTTCTTC
TRBV20-1,13,few,-,TRBJ2-2,CSARRSITGELFF,TGCAGTGCTAGAAGGAGCATCACCGGGGAGCTGTTTTTT
TRBV3-1,17,-,TRBD2,TRBJ2-1,CASSLTGGTSGVGEQFF,TGTGCCAGCAGCCTAACGGGCGGGACTAGCGGGGTCGGTGAGCAGTTCTTC
TRBV6-5,16,-,TRBD1,TRBJ2-2,CASSYSGRGRPGELFF,TGTGCCAGCAGTTACTCTGGCAGGGGGCGTCCCGGGGAGCTGTTTTTT
TRBV29-1,13,-,-,TRBJ2-6,CSIQVPGANVLTF,TGCAGCATACAGGTTCCTGGGGCCAACGTCCTGACTTTC
TRBV28,15,few,TRBD1,TRBJ2-2,CASSLPGQGTGELFF,TGTGCCAGCAGTCTACCGGGACAGGGGACCGGGGAGCTGTTTTTT
TRBV6-2/TRBV6-3,16,few,TRBD1,TRBJ2-1,CASSYFMGQTYNEQFF,TGTGCCAGCAGTTACTTTATGGGACAGACGTACAATGAGCAGTTCTTC
TRBV7-9,16,-,-,TRBJ1-1,CASSLGSKGLNTEAFF,TGTGCCAGCAGCTTAGGTAGTAAAGGGCTGAACACTGAAGCTTTCTTT
TRBV5-1,15,-,-,TRBJ2-5,CASSLGRGTQETQYF,TGCGCCAGCAGCTTAGGGAGAGGGACGCAAGAGACCCAGTACTTC
TRBV4-3,15,-,-,TRBJ1-6,CASSSESSYNSPLHF,TGCGCCAGCAGCTCAGAGAGCTCCTATAATTCACCCCTCCACTTT
TRBV6-1,13,-,-,TRBJ2-2,CASTDWNTGELFF,TGTGCCAGCACCGACTGGAACACCGGGGAGCTGTTTTTT
TRBV5-1,17,-,-,TRBJ2-3,CASSNRSWFVHTDTQYF,TGCGCCAGCAGCAACCGGTCGTGGTTCGTACACACAGATACGCAGTATTTT
TRBV20-1,15,few,TRBD2,TRBJ2-4,CSARERGDPKNIQYF,TGCAGTGCTAGGGAGCGGGGGGACCCCAAAAACATTCAGTACTTC
TRBV29-1,13,many,-,TRBJ2-7,CSVAKQTSYEQYF,TGCAGCGTTGCAAAACAAACCTCCTACGAGCAGTACTTC
TRBV30,15,-,TRBD1,TRBJ2-3,CAWKRQGTLTDTQYF,TGTGCCTGGAAGAGACAGGGGACACTCACAGATACGCAGTATTTT
TRBV6-5,16,-,TRBD1,TRBJ2-7,CASSYSILTGGYEQYF,TGTGCCAGCAGTTACTCCATCCTTACAGGGGGGTACGAGCAGTACTTC
TRBV5-1,11,-,-,TRBJ1-1,CASSSGAGAFF,TGCGCCAGCAGCTCGGGAGCTGGGGCTTTCTTT
TRBV2,13,-,-,TRBJ2-3,CASSGESADTQYF,TGTGCCAGCAGTGGGGAGTCCGCAGATACGCAGTATTTT
TRBV7-2,17,few,-,TRBJ2-5,CASSLTMTGLARETQYF,TGTGCCAGCAGCTTAACGATGACGGGCTTGGCTAGAGAGACCCAGTACTTC
TRBV29-1,14,-,TRBD2,TRBJ2-5,CSASLAVYQETQYF,TGCAGCGCATCACTAGCGGTGTACCAAGAGACCCAGTACTTC
TRBV5-1,15,few,TRBD2,TRBJ2-7,CASSPSGSRSYEQYF,TGCGCCAGCAGCCCGAGCGGGAGTAGGTCCTACGAGCAGTACTTC
TRBV20-1,13,-,-,TRBJ2-1,CSAVSGSKNEQFF,TGCAGTGCTGTCTCGGGATCGAAAAATGAGCAGTTCTTC
TRBV10-1,14,few,-,TRBJ2-1,CASSDGTGYNEQFF,TGCGCCAGCAGTGATGGTACAGGGTACAATGAGCAGTTCTTC
TRBV27,14,few,-,TRBJ2-7,CASSFKFDSYEQYF,TGTGCCAGCAGTTTCAAGTTCGACTCCTACGAGCAGTACTTC
TRBV7-9,15,few,-,TRBJ2-1,CASSLRRGRVDEQFF,TGTGCCAGCAGCTTACGGCGGGGGCGGGTAGATGAGCAGTTCTTC
TRBV5-1,14,many,-,TRBJ1-2,CASSLAGGNYGYTF,TGTGCCAGCAGTTTAGCGGGGGGTAACTATGGCTACACCTTC
TRBV7-2,14,-,TRBD2,TRBJ2-3,CASSLAGLVDTQYF,TGTGCCAGCAGCTTAGCGGGACTAGTTGATACGCAGTATTTT
TRBV6-6,13,few,-,TRBJ1-2,CASSYDPNYGYTF,TGTGCCAGCAGTTACGACCCAAACTATGGCTACACCTTC